Below, 21 T cell receptor beta chains from the same sample are listed, as sequenced in a study of neurological immune-mediated disorders. TCRdb processed the 5' RACE reads anew with MiXCR; each CDR3 protein has one entry. The table includes tens of thousands of distinct CDR3 sequences, around 10% detected once. The sequencing input was CD4+ T cells from blood. The receptors were gathered from a woman younger than 45 with HTLV-1-associated myelopathy (HAM/TSP).

This clonotype was picked up many times. The chain carries TRBV7-9 and TRBJ1-2; no clear D gene. The V end lost 1 base, the J end lost 1 base, and 19 bases lay between the germline ends. Germline-derived CDR1 and CDR2 are SEHNR and FQNEAQ (reference sequence). The CDR3 is made up of 18 amino acids. The CDR3 nucleotides are TGTGCCAGCAGCTTAGTGGCCGGGAAATCGATTATTAACTATGGCTACACCTTC. Translation: CASSLVAGKSIINYGYTF.

This clonotype occurred many times. V is TRBV10-3 and J is TRBJ1-2; 8 bases agree with TRBD1. With 4 bases clipped from V and 4 bases from J, the junction kept 2 bases outside the gene matches. Germline V gene data show CDR1 as ENHRY and CDR2 as SYGVKD. This CDR3 contains 13 residues. For the CDR3, the DNA is TGTGCCATCAGTGTACAGGGGGGCTATGGCTACACCTTC. Its protein product is CAISVQGGYGYTF.

This clonotype was counted ten times or more. CDR3 sequence reads: CASSPTAGYLTYYEQYF. CDR3 sequence (DNA): TGTGCCAGCAGCCCCACCGCAGGGTATCTAACCTACTACGAGCAGTACTTC. This chain links TRBV7-8 with TRBJ2-7, with a tentative D call TRBD1 (5 bases). The CDR3 has 17 residues. Germline values: CDR1 SGHVS, CDR2 FQNEAQ. V was clipped by 5 bases and J by 3 bases, with 23 bases between them.

The table lists this clonotype with many counts. V is TRBV14 and J is TRBJ1-4; D not resolved. The CDR3 spans 15 residues. V was pared by 1 base and J by 4 bases, with 10 bases between. CDR1 is SGHDN and CDR2 is FVKESK in the germline V gene. DNA of the CDR3: TGTGCCAGCAGCCAAGCATCGGGGATTAATGAAAAACTGTTTTTT. This encodes CASSQASGINEKLFF.

The chain uses TRBV5-1 and TRBJ2-1, with D possibly TRBD2 on 5 matching bases. V was shortened by 2 bases and J by 0 bases, with 9 bases between the two germline ends. The germline V gene has CDR1 SGHRS and CDR2 YFSETQ. This CDR3 has 15 amino acids. The CDR3: CASSLTEGSYNEQFF. CDR3 sequence (DNA): TGCGCCAGCAGCTTAACAGAGGGCTCCTACAATGAGCAGTTCTTC.

At least ten counts were recorded for this clonotype. This chain uses TRBV9 with TRBJ1-2; D possibly corresponds to TRBD1 (5 bases). V was clipped by 3 bases and J by 7 bases, with 13 bases between them. CDR1 is SGDLS, CDR2 YYNGEE, per germline. The CDR3 consists of 13 residues. The CDR3 DNA reads TGTGCCAGCAGCGCCGACAGCGGCGGTGGCTACACCTTC. Encoded protein: CASSADSGGGYTF.

This clonotype was detected ten times or more. The V call is TRBV7-8, the J call TRBJ2-1; 12 bases are shared with TRBD2. CDR3 length equals 15 residues. Germline trimming cut 4 bases from V and 2 bases from J; bases unmatched to any gene: 0. From germline, CDR1 is SGHVS and CDR2 FQNEAQ. DNA of the CDR3: TGTGCCAGCAGCTCTAGCGGGGGGGCCTACAATGAGCAGTTCTTC. Protein: CASSSSGGAYNEQFF.

This clonotype showed up many times. The rearrangement uses TRBV7-8 and TRBJ1-2; D might be TRBD1 (5 bases). The CDR3 has 14 amino acids. Germline V gene sequence: CDR1 SGHVS, CDR2 FQNEAQ. Trimming took off 5 bases at V and 4 bases at J, with 14 bases between the two ends. CDR3 bases: TGTGCCAGCAGCCCAAAGGCGCAGGGCTATGGCTACACCTTC. This encodes CASSPKAQGYGYTF.

This clonotype was counted only a few times. The chain combines TRBV10-3 with TRBJ1-3; 7 nucleotides align to TRBD1. The CDR3 consists of 13 residues. J lost 5 bases, V lost 6 bases, and 4 bases had no gene match. Germline CDR1 is ENHRY and CDR2 is SYGVKD. The chain's CDR3 is CAISGTERNTIYF. The CDR3 DNA reads as TGTGCCATCAGCGGGACAGAGCGAAACACCATATATTTT.

There are many counts of this clonotype. V gene TRBV3-1 combines with J gene TRBJ2-1; D may be TRBD2 (7 bases). Germline CDR1 is LGHDT and CDR2 is YNNKEL (reference sequence). The V end lost 4 bases, the J end lost 5 bases, and 18 bases lay between the germline ends. This CDR3 contains 16 residues. The CDR3, as DNA: TGTGCCAGCAGCCGGATGGGAGGGACATTAAACAATGAGCAGTTCTTC. Protein product: CASSRMGGTLNNEQFF.

This clonotype was detected many times. The genes are TRBV20-1 and TRBJ1-3; possibly TRBD1 for D (5 bases). Germline loops: CDR1 DFQATT, CDR2 SNEGSKA (reference sequence). This CDR3 is built from 15 residues. V lost 2 bases and J lost 4, with 15 bases in between. Here the CDR3 DNA reads TGCAGTGCTAGAAACATCCAGGGTCTAGGAAACACCATATATTTT. Residues: CSARNIQGLGNTIYF.

Note on this clonotype: Relative to the germline gene, one junction end is altered; a read error may explain this. The chain links TRBV9 to TRBJ1-5, with D maybe TRBD1 (5 bases). Germline V gene lookup returns CDR1 SGDLS and CDR2 YYNGEE. This CDR3 is built from 13 residues. The CDR3 DNA reads TGTGACAGCAGCGTAGGGGTCAATCAGCCCCAACATTTT. The encoded protein is CDSSVGVNQPQHF.

There are many counts of this clonotype. V and J are TRBV6-5 and TRBJ2-2; 7 bases are a match to TRBD1. In germline, CDR1 is MNHEY, CDR2 SVGAGI. J lost 2 bases, V lost 6 bases, and 6 bases had no gene match. The CDR3 runs to 15 residues. The CDR3: CASSLDRANTGELFF. CDR3 sequence (DNA): TGTGCCAGCAGCCTCGACAGGGCTAACACCGGGGAGCTGTTTTTT.

This clonotype was found a few times. The chain joins TRBV11-2 to TRBJ1-3; maybe TRBD1 (6 bases). Trimming removed 5 bases from V and 2 bases from J, with 19 bases in between. This CDR3 is 17 amino acids long. Germline CDR1 SGHAT, CDR2 FQNNGV. The DNA of the CDR3 is TGTGCCAGCAGCACCCGACAGGCTGGGATTACTGGAAACACCATATATTTT. Translation: CASSTRQAGITGNTIYF.

This clonotype was observed at least ten times. The V gene is TRBV24-1, the J gene TRBJ2-7; D is possibly TRBD1 (5 bases). CDR3 size: 15 residues. Germline CDR1 KGHDR, CDR2 SFDVKD. Trimming left V 5 bases short and J 0 bases short, with 13 bases between. CDR3 in DNA: TGTGCCACCAGTGTTAAGCAACAGGCCTCCTACGAGCAGTACTTC. It translates to CATSVKQQASYEQYF.

This clonotype was observed a handful of times. J is TRBJ2-7 and V is TRBV3-1; D is unresolved. CDR1 is LGHDT and CDR2 is YNNKEL in the germline V gene (reference sequence). The CDR3 is 13 amino acids. The V gene lost 1 base and the J gene lost 2 bases, with 6 bases spanning the gap. The CDR3: CASSQGGPYEQYF. As DNA, the CDR3 is TGTGCCAGCAGCCAAGGGGGTCCCTACGAGCAGTACTTC.

In its sample, this clonotype was seen many times. This chain joins TRBV5-1 and TRBJ1-2; no reliable D call. V was clipped by 0 bases and J by 2 bases, with 11 bases between them. CDR1 is SGHRS and CDR2 is YFSETQ in the germline V gene. There are 15 residues in the CDR3. For the CDR3, the DNA is TGCGCCAGCAGCTTGGCCGGGGAGCCGAACTATGGCTACACCTTC. Translation: CASSLAGEPNYGYTF.

This clonotype was found many times. The J gene is TRBJ2-7, the V gene TRBV28; 7 nucleotides align to TRBD1. CDR3 length equals 14 residues. V lost 3 bases, J lost 6 bases, and 8 bases stayed unmatched. CDR1 and CDR2 from the germline V gene are MDHEN and SYDVKM. CDR3 region: CASSLFDREIEQYF. In DNA form, the CDR3 reads TGTGCCAGCAGTTTGTTTGACAGGGAAATCGAGCAGTACTTC. The entire variable domain, with the rest obtained from reference TRBV28 and TRBJ2-7, is as follows: DVKVTQSSRYLVKRTGEKVFLECVQDMDHENMFWYRQDPGLGLRLIYFSYDVKMKEKGDIPEGYSVSREKKERFSLILESASTNQTSMYLCASSLFDREIEQYFGPGTRLTVT.

V gene TRBV10-3 combines with J gene TRBJ2-3, with D possibly being TRBD1 (5 bases). V lost 4 bases and J lost 5, with 13 bases in between. Germline CDR1 and CDR2: ENHRY and SYGVKD. The CDR3 has 14 amino acids. The CDR3 sequence: CAISGDRDIDTQYF. The CDR3, as DNA: TGTGCCATCAGTGGTGACAGAGACATAGATACGCAGTATTTT.

The genes are TRBV2 and TRBJ2-7; 10 positions agree with TRBD1. J gave up 0 bases and V 3 bases, and 8 bases lay outside the gene matches. The CDR3 has 17 amino acids. Germline V gene data show CDR1 as SNHLY and CDR2 as FYNNEI. CDR3: CASSDLGTGVTSYEQYF. The CDR3 region has the DNA TGTGCCAGCAGTGATTTAGGGACAGGGGTTACCTCCTACGAGCAGTACTTC.

This clonotype was found many times. This chain uses TRBV7-3 with TRBJ2-7, with TRBD1 as a possible D gene (5 bases). CDR1 is SGHTA and CDR2 is FQGTGA in the germline V gene. The CDR3 totals 14 residues. V was cut by 8 bases and J by 4 bases, with 18 bases left in between. CDR3 protein: CASFDCYRPYEQYF. In DNA form, the CDR3 reads TGTGCCAGCTTTGATTGCTACAGGCCATACGAGCAGTACTTC.